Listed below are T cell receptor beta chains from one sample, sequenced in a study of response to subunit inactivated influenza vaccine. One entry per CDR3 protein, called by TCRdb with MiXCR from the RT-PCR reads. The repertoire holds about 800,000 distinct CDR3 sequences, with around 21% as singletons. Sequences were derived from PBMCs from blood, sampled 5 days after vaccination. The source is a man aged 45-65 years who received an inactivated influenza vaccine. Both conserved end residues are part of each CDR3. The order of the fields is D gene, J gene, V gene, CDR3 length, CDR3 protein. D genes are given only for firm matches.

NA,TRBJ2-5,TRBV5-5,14,CASSSLVGQETQYF
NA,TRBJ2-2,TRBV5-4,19,CASSWAANPTRRGTGELFF
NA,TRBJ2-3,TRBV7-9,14,CASSLPRDTDTQYF
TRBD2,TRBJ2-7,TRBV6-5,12,CASRGLADEQYF
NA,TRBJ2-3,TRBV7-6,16,CASSLRQAGKTDTQYF
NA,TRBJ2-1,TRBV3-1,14,CASSQGHGRYEQFF
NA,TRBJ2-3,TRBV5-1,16,CASSLEAGTSTDTQYF
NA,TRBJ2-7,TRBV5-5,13,CASSLGTPSEQYF
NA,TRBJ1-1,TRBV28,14,CASTGGGWNTEAFF
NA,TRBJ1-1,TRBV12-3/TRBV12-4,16,CASSLVASALNTEAFF
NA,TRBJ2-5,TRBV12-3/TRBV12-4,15,CASSPSTQGTETQYF
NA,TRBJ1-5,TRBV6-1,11,CASRGNQPQHF
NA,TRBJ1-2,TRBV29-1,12,CSVETALYGYTF
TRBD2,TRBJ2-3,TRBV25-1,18,CASHSGGPGLESTDTQYF
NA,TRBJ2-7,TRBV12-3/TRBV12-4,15,CASSLSAGRFYEQYF
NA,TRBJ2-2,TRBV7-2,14,CASKLAPNTGELFF
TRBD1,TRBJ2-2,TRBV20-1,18,CSARSRLKGQWNTGELFF
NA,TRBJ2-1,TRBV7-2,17,CASSLMVYGTLYNEQFF
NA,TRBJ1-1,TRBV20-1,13,CSARDSRNTEAFF
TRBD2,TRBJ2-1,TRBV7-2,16,CASSLAGLAGGYEQFF
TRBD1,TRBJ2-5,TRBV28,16,CASSLGATGWGETQYF
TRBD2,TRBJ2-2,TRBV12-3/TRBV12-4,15,CASSFERGVTGELFF
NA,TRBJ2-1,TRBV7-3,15,CASSPGGYSRNEQFF
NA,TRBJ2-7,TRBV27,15,CASSYRGWGYYEQYF
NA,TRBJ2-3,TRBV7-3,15,CASSHGPNTIDTQYF
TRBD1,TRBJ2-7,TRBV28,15,CASSATGGYTYEQYF
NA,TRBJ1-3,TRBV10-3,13,CAITRNTGNTIYF
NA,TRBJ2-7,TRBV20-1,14,CSARDFGGGYEQYF
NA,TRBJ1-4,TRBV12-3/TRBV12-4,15,CASSLGKRANEKLFF
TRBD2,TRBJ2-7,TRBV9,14,CASSCRTSGHEQYF
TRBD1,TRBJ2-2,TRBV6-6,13,CASGQVNTGELFF
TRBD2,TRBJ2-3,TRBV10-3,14,CANSGGGGTDTQYF
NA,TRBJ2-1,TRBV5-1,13,CASKQNSYNEQFF
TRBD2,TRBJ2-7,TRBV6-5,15,CASSSRASGTYEQYF
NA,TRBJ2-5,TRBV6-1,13,CASSEMTEETQYF